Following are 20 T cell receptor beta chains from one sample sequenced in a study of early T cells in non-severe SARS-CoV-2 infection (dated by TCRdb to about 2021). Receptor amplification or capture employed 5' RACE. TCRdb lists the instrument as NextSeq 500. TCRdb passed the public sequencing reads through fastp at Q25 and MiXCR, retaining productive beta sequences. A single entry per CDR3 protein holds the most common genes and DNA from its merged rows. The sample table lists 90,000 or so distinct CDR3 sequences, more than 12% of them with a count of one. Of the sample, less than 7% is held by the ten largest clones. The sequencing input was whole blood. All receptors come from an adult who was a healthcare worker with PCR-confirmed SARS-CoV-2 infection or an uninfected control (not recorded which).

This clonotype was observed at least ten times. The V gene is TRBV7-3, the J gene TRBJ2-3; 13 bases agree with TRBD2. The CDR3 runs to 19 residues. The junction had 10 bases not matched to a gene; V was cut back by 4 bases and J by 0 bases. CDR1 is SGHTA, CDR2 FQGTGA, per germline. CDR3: CASSSPGTSGNTSTDTQYF. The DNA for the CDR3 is TGTGCCAGCAGCTCGCCGGGGACTAGCGGGAACACTAGCACAGATACGCAGTATTTT.

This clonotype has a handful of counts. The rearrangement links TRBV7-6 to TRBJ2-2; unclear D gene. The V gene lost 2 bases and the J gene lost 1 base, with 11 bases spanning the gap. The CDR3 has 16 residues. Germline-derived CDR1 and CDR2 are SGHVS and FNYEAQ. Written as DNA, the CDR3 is TGTGCCAGCAGCTTAACTGGGCCGCTGAACACCGGGGAGCTGTTTTTT. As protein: CASSLTGPLNTGELFF.

CDR3 protein: CASSFTEGNNEQFF. In nucleotides, the CDR3 is TGCGCCAGCAGCTTTACGGAGGGCAACAATGAGCAGTTCTTC. The chain couples TRBV5-1 to TRBJ2-1, with D maybe TRBD2 (6 bases). Germline V CDR1 and CDR2: SGHRS, YFSETQ. Trimming took off 2 bases at V and 5 bases at J, with 11 bases between the two ends. The CDR3 consists of 14 residues.

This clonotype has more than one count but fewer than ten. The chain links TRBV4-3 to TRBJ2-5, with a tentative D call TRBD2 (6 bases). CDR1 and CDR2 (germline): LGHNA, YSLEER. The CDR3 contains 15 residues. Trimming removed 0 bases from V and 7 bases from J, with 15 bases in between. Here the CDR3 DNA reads TGCGCCAGCAGCCAAGAATTGTCCACGGAGGGGACCCAGTACTTC. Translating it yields CASSQELSTEGTQYF.

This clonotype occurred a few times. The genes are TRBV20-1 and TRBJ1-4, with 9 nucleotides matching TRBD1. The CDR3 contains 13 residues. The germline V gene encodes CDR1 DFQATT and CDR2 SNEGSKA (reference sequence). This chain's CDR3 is CSYRQGDGEKLFF. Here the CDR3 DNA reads TGCAGCTACCGACAGGGGGATGGAGAAAAACTGTTTTTT.

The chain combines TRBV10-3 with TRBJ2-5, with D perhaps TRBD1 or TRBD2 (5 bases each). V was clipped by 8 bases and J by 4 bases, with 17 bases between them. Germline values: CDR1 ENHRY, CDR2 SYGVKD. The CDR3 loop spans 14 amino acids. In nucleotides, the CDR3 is TGTGCCATCCGTGGGGGAGCGGCGAGAGAGACCCAGTACTTC. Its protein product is CAIRGGAARETQYF.

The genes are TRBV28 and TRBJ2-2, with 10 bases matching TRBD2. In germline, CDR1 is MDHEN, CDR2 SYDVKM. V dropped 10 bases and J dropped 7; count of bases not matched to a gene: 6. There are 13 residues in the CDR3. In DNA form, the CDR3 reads TGTGCCACCTCCCTAGCGGGAGTCGGGGAGCTGTTTTTT. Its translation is CATSLAGVGELFF.

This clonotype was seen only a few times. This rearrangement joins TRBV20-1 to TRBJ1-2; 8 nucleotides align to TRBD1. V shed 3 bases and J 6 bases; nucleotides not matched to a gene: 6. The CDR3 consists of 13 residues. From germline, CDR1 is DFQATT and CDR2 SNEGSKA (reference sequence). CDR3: CSARQTGVDGYTF. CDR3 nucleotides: TGCAGTGCTAGGCAGACAGGGGTGGATGGCTACACCTTC.

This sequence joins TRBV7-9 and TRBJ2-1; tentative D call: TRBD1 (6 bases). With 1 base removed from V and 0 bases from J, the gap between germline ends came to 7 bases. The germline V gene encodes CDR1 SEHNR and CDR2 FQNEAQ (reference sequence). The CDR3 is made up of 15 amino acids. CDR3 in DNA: TGTGCCAGCAGCTTAGGACAGGTCTCCTACAATGAGCAGTTCTTC. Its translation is CASSLGQVSYNEQFF.

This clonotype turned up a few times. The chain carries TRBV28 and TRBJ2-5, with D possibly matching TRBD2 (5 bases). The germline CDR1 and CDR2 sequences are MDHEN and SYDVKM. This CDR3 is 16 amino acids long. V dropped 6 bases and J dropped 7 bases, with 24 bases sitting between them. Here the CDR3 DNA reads TGTGCCAGCAGCCCCCTTAGGTCCGGGGTGTCGGGGACCCAGTACTTC. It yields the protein CASSPLRSGVSGTQYF.

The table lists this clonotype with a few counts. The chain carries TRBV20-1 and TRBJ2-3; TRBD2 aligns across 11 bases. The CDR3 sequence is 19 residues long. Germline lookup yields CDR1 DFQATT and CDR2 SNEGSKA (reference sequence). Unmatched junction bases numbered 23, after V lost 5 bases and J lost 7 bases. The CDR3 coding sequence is TGCAGTGCTCCATCCCTAAGGGGACTAGCGGCAGTTGAAGGCAATACGCAGTATTTT. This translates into CSAPSLRGLAAVEGNTQYF.

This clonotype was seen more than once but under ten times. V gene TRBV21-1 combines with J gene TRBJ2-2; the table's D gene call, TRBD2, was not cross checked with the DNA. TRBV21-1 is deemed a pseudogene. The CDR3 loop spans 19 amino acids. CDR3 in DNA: TGTGCCAGCAGCAGAATAGGACTCGAATTAGCGGGAGACCTCGGGGAGCTGTTTTTT. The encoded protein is CASSRIGLELAGDLGELFF.

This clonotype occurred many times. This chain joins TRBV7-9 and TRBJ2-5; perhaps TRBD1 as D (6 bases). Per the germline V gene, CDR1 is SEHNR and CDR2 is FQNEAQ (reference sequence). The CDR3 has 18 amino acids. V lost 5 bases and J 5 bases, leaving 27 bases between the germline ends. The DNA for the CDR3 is TGTGCCAGCAGCCCCTTCTCGCCCAAAACAGGGTTCCAGGAGACCCAGTACTTC. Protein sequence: CASSPFSPKTGFQETQYF.

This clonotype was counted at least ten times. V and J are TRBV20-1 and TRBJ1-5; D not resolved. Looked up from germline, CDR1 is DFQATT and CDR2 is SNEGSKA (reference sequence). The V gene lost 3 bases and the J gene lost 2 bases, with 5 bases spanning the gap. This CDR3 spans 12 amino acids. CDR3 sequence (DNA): TGCAGTGCTAGGGGTCGCAATCAGCCCCAGCATTTT. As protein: CSARGRNQPQHF.

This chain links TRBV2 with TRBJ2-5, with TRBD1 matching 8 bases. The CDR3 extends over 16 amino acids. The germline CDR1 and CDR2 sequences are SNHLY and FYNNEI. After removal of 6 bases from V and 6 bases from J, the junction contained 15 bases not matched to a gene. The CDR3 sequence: CASSEPKRTGKKTQYF. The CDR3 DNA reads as TGTGCCAGCAGCGAGCCCAAAAGGACAGGGAAAAAGACCCAGTACTTC.

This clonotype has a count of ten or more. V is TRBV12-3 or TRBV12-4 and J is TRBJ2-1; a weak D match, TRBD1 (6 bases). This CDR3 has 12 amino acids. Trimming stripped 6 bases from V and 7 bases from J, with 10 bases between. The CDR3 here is CASSPTGNEQFF. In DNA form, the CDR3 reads TGTGCCAGCAGCCCCACAGGGAATGAGCAGTTCTTC.

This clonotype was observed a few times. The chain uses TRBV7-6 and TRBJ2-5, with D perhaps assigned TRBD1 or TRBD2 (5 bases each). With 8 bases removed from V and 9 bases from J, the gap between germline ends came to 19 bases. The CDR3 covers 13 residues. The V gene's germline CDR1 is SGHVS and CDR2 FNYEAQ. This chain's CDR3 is CASGGLGETAQYF. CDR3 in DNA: TGTGCCAGCGGAGGCCTGGGGGAAACGGCCCAGTACTTC.

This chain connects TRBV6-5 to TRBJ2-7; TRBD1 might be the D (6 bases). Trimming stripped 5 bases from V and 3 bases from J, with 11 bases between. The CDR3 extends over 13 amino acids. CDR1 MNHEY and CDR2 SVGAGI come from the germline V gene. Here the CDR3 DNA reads TGTGCCAGCAGTCCTAGCAGGGGCTACGAGCAGTACTTC. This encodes CASSPSRGYEQYF.

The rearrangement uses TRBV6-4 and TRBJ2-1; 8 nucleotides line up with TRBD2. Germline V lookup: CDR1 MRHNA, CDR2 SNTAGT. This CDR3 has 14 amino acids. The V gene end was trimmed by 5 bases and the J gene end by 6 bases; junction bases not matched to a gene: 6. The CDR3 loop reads CASSKTSETNEQFF. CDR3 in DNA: TGTGCCAGCAGTAAGACTAGCGAGACCAATGAGCAGTTCTTC.

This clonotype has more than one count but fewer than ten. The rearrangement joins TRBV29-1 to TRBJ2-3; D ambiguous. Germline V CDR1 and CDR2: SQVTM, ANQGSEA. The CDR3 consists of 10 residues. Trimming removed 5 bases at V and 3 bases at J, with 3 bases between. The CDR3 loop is CSVLTDTQYF. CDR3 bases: TGCAGCGTTCTAACAGATACGCAGTATTTT.